This TCR beta chain was recorded in a study of OX40 agonist ivuxolimab in advanced cancers. V lost 2 bases and J lost 0, with 10 bases in between. CDR1 SGHRS and CDR2 YFSETQ come from the germline V gene. The CDR3 totals 15 residues. Assay: immunoSEQ multiplex PCR; the TCRdb copy retains only in-frame clones and omits some. The repertoire includes 70,000 to 85,000 clones, about 85% of them detected once, and 0.85% to 1% sits in the top ten. The sample consisted of CD4+ or CD8+ T cells sorted from blood, taken in a trial of the OX40 agonist ivuxolimab. This chain links TRBV5-1 with TRBJ2-3; D unresolved. The receptor comes from an adult with an advanced solid tumor such as melanoma, head and neck, liver or kidney cancer. CDR3 bases: TGCGCCAGCAGCTTATCACCCGAAAGCACAGATACGCAGTATTTT. Amino acids: CASSLSPESTDTQYF.